This paragraph reports one T cell receptor beta chain. As yet, its antigen is unknown. Method: immunoSEQ multiplex PCR; TCRdb's copy keeps in-frame clones and lacks some. Of around 70,000 clones in the sample, approximately 82% are singletons; the top ten hold 5%. The sample comes from a study of OX40 agonist ivuxolimab in advanced cancers. Study-wide findings and caveats: There were, on average, more expanded clones in CD8+ T cells than in CD4+.

Germline V gene sequence: CDR1 SNHLY, CDR2 FYNNEI. This CDR3 is built from 16 residues. J gave up 6 bases and V 5 bases, and 11 bases lay outside the gene matches. The genes are TRBV2 and TRBJ2-1, with 9 bases lining up with TRBD2. The TCR sequence derives from an adult with an advanced solid tumor such as melanoma, head and neck, liver or kidney cancer. The specimen was CD4+ or CD8+ T cells sorted from blood, collected in a trial of the OX40 agonist ivuxolimab. CDR3 sequence reads: CASSRPSGGSANEQFF. The CDR3 nucleotides are TGTGCCAGCAGTCGGCCGAGCGGGGGGAGTGCCAATGAGCAGTTCTTC.